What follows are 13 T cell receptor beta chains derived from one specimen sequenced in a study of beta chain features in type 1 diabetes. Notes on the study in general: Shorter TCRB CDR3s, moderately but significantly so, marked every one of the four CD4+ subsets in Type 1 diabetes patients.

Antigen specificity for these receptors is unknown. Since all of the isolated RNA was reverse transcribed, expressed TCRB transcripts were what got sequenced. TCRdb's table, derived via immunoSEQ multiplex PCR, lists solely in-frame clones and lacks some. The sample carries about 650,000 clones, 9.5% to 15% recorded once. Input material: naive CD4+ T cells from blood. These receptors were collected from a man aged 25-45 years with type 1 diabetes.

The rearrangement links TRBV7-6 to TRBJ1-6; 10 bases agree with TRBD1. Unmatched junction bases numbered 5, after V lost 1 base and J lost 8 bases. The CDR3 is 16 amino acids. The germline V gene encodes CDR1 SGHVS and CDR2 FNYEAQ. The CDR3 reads CASSLEGDRGHSPLHF. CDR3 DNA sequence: TGTGCCAGCAGCTTAGAGGGGGACAGGGGCCATTCACCCCTCCACTTT.

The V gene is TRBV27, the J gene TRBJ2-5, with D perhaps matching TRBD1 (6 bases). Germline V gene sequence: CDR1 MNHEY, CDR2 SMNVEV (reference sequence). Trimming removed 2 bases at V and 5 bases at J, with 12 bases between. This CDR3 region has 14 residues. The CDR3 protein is CASSLGPGVETQYF. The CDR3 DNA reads TGTGCCAGCAGTTTAGGTCCAGGGGTGGAGACCCAGTACTTC.

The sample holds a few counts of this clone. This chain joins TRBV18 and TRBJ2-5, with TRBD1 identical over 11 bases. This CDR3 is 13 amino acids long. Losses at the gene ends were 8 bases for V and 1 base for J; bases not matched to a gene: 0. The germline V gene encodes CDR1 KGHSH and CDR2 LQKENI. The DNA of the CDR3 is TGTGCCAGCGGGACAGGGGGCCAAGAGACCCAGTACTTC. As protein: CASGTGGQETQYF.

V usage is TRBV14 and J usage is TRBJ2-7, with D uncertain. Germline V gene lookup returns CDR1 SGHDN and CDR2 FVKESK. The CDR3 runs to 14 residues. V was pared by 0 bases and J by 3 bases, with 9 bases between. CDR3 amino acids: CASSQDTEDYEQYF. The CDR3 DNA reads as TGTGCCAGCAGCCAAGATACAGAAGACTACGAGCAGTACTTC.

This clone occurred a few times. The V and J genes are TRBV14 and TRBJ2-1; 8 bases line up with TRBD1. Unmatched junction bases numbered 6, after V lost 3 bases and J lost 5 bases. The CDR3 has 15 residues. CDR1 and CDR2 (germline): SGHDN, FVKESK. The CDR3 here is CASSHIGTGHNEQFF. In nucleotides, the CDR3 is TGTGCCAGCAGCCACATCGGGACAGGCCACAATGAGCAGTTCTTC.

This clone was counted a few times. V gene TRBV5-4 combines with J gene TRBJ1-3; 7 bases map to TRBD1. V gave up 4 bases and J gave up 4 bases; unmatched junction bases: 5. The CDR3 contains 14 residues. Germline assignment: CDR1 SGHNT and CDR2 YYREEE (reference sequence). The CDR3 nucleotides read TGTGCCAGCAGCCCAGGGGGGAACGGAAACACCATATATTTT. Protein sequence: CASSPGGNGNTIYF.

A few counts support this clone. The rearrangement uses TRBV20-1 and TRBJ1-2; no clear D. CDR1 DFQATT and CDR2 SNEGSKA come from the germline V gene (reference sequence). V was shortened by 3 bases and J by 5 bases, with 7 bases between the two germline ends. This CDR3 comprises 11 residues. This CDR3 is CSASVQYGYTF. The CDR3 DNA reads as TGCAGTGCTAGTGTACAGTATGGCTACACCTTC.

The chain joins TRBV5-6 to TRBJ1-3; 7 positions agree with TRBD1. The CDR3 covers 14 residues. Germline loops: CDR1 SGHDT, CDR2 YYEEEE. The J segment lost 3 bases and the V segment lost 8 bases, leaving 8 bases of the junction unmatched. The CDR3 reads CASKKRDSGNTIYF. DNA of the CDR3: TGTGCCAGTAAAAAAAGGGACAGTGGAAACACCATATATTTT.

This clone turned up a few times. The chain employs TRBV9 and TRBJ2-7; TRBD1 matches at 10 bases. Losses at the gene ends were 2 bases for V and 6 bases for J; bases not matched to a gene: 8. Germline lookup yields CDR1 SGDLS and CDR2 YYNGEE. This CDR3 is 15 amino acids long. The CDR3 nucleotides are TGTGCCAGCAGCGTCACCGGGACAGGGGTTGGCGAGCAGTACTTC. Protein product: CASSVTGTGVGEQYF.

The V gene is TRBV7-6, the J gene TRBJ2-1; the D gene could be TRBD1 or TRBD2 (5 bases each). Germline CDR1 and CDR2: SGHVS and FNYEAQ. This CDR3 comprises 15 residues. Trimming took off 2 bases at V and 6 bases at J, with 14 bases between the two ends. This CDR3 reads CASSLLRDVSNEQFF. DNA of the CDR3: TGTGCCAGCAGCTTACTACGGGACGTGTCCAATGAGCAGTTCTTC.

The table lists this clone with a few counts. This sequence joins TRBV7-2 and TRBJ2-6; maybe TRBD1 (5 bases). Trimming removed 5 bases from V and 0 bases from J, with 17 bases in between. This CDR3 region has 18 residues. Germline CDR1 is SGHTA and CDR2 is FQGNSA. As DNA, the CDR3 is TGTGCCAGCAGCCAAATTGGGGCTTGGGCCTCTGGGGCCAACGTCCTGACTTTC. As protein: CASSQIGAWASGANVLTF.

CDR3 bases: TGCGCCAGCAGCCCCGACAGGGCGGCCTACGAGCAGTACTTC. Residues: CASSPDRAAYEQYF. V and J are TRBV5-1 and TRBJ2-7; 7 positions agree with TRBD1. Germline-derived CDR1 and CDR2 are SGHRS and YFSETQ. The CDR3 spans 14 residues. J gave up 2 bases and V 4 bases, and 6 bases lay outside the gene matches.

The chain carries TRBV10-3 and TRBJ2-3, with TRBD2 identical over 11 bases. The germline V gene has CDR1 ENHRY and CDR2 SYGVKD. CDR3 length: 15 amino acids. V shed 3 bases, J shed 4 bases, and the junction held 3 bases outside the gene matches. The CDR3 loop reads CAISELAGEADTQYF. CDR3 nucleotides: TGTGCCATCAGTGAACTAGCGGGGGAGGCAGATACGCAGTATTTT.